These 32 T cell receptor beta chains originate from one sample sequenced in a study of CD8+ T cells in alopecia areata. Extracted RNA was reverse transcribed into cDNA, the sequencing template. Produced via immunoSEQ multiplex PCR; TCRdb's table is partial and in-frame only. The sample includes around 140,000 clones, 40% to 65% of them seen just once. This sample comprised CD4+ T cells sorted from blood, obtained at week 0. All receptors come from a human donor with alopecia areata.

This clone has just a few counts. This chain connects TRBV4-1 to TRBJ2-7; no reliable D call. V lost 1 base to trimming and J lost 5 bases, with 12 bases between them. This CDR3 contains 14 residues. Germline CDR1 MGHRA, CDR2 YSYEKL. CDR3 DNA: TGCGCCAGCAGCCAAGTGGGGAAATCTAACGAGCAGTACTTC. It encodes CASSQVGKSNEQYF.

Concerning this clone itself: Different DNA sequences within this sample yield the same CDR3. The chain has TRBV9 and TRBJ2-5, with D possibly being TRBD2 (5 bases). The CDR3 length is 13 residues. The V gene lost 0 bases and the J gene lost 2 bases, with 5 bases spanning the gap. The germline gives CDR1 SGDLS, CDR2 YYNGEE. CDR3 sequence reads: CASSVAGQETQYF. CDR3 DNA: TGTGCCAGCAGCGTAGCGGGGCAAGAGACCCAGTACTTC. The variable domain in full, with the rest retrieved from reference TRBV9 and TRBJ2-5, is DSGVTQTPKHLITATGQRVTLRCSPRSGDLSVYWYQQSLDQGLQFLIQYYNGEERAKGNILERFSAQQFPDLHSELNLSSLELGDSALYFCASSVAGQETQYFGPGTRLLVL.

The V and J genes are TRBV5-1 and TRBJ2-7, with a tentative D call TRBD1 (6 bases). Germline CDR1 SGHRS, CDR2 YFSETQ. V lost 0 bases to trimming and J lost 4 bases, with 11 bases between them. The CDR3 contains 14 residues. CDR3 amino acids: CASSLAPGTYEQYF. CDR3 bases: TGCGCCAGCAGCTTGGCACCGGGGACATACGAGCAGTACTTC.

This clone appeared many times. This chain links TRBV11-1 with TRBJ2-1; D is tentatively TRBD1 or TRBD2 (5 bases each). Germline loops: CDR1 SGHAT, CDR2 FQDESV (reference sequence). Between the trimmed V and J ends, which lost 4 bases and 12 bases, there was a span of 22 bases. The CDR3 runs 15 residues. The CDR3 spells CASSSTQGLPEGQFF. The DNA for the CDR3 is TGTGCCAGCAGCTCAACTCAGGGTCTTCCCGAGGGGCAGTTCTTC.

In this sample, this clone turned up a few times. V and J are TRBV6-1 and TRBJ2-3; 9 bases line up with TRBD2. CDR1 MNHNS and CDR2 SASEGT come from the germline V gene. CDR3 length: 15 residues. J gave up 5 bases and V 4 bases, and 7 bases lay outside the gene matches. Here the CDR3 reads CASSVPSGNGDTQYF. In DNA form, the CDR3 reads TGTGCCAGCAGTGTCCCTAGCGGGAATGGAGATACGCAGTATTTT.

The rearrangement joins TRBV18 to TRBJ2-7; perhaps TRBD1 as D (6 bases). Looked up from germline, CDR1 is KGHSH and CDR2 is LQKENI. The CDR3 is 16 amino acids. With 1 base removed from V and 6 bases from J, the gap between germline ends came to 19 bases. The CDR3 region has the DNA TGTGCCAGCTCACCACGAGGACAGAGTGGGGGCCTCGAGCAGTACTTC. Protein product: CASSPRGQSGGLEQYF.

The CDR3 spells CASSQERAQTVQETQYF. The CDR3 DNA is TGTGCCAGCAGCCAAGAACGCGCCCAGACCGTCCAAGAGACCCAGTACTTC. The V and J genes are TRBV4-2 and TRBJ2-5, with D uncertain. The germline V gene encodes CDR1 LGHNA and CDR2 YNFKEQ. The ends were cut back, 0 bases at V and 1 base at J, with 15 bases in the middle. This CDR3 spans 17 amino acids.

The chain carries TRBV7-9 and TRBJ1-1; D is ambiguous. This CDR3 region has 13 residues. Germline-derived CDR1 and CDR2 are SEHNR and FQNEAQ (reference sequence). With 2 bases removed from V and 5 bases from J, the gap between germline ends came to 9 bases. The CDR3 spells CASSLMVGTEAFF. In DNA form, the CDR3 reads TGTGCCAGCAGCTTAATGGTGGGAACTGAAGCTTTCTTT.

This chain connects TRBV11-3 to TRBJ2-1, with 10 bases identical to TRBD2. Per germline, CDR1 SGHNT and CDR2 YENEEA. The CDR3 loop spans 15 amino acids. Trimming took 5 bases from V and 6 from J; bases not matched to a gene: 7. CDR3 amino acids: CASSPQTSGSNEQFF. The CDR3 coding sequence is TGTGCCAGCAGCCCCCAGACTAGCGGGTCCAATGAGCAGTTCTTC.

The rearrangement uses TRBV9 and TRBJ2-7; no clear D. The CDR3 is 15 residues long. Germline V gene lookup returns CDR1 SGDLS and CDR2 YYNGEE. V was clipped by 0 bases and J by 3 bases, with 13 bases between them. The DNA of the CDR3 is TGTGCCAGCAGCGTAGGATCGGAACCTGTCTACGAGCAGTACTTC. This sequence encodes CASSVGSEPVYEQYF.

This clone was seen only once. V gene TRBV29-1 combines with J gene TRBJ2-3; D is uncertain. Germline V CDR1 and CDR2: SQVTM, ANQGSEA. V was trimmed by 6 bases and J by 0 bases, leaving 4 bases between them. CDR3 length: 11 residues. In DNA form, the CDR3 reads TGCAGCGTCGACAGCACAGATACGCAGTATTTT. It encodes CSVDSTDTQYF.

The chain uses TRBV30 and TRBJ1-2; D remains unclear. Trimming took off 0 bases at V and 5 bases at J, with 16 bases between the two ends. The germline CDR1 and CDR2 sequences are GTSNPN and SVGIG (reference sequence). The CDR3 sequence is 15 residues long. The chain's CDR3 is CAWSVPGLTLYGYTF. The CDR3 DNA sequence: TGTGCCTGGAGTGTCCCAGGACTTACACTTTATGGCTACACCTTC.

The chain recombines TRBV15 with TRBJ1-2, with 10 bases aligning to TRBD1. Germline V CDR1 and CDR2: LNHNV, YYDKDF (reference sequence). The trim removed 0 bases at V and 2 bases at J, leaving 3 bases unmatched. This CDR3 has 16 amino acids. CDR3 nucleotides: TGTGCCACCAGCAGAGAGGGGGGACAGGGGAACTATGGCTACACCTTC. This codes for CATSREGGQGNYGYTF.

V gene TRBV10-3 combines with J gene TRBJ2-7; D is unresolved. Germline V gene data show CDR1 as ENHRY and CDR2 as SYGVKD. V was clipped by 2 bases and J by 5 bases, with 10 bases between them. The CDR3 loop spans 13 amino acids. The CDR3 here is CAISEDSRDEQYF. For the CDR3, the DNA is TGTGCCATCAGTGAGGACTCGCGCGACGAGCAGTACTTC.

This chain uses TRBV11-2 with TRBJ2-7; TRBD1 matches 10 bases. V lost 6 bases, J lost 5 bases, and 7 bases stayed unmatched. The CDR3 sequence is 14 residues long. Per germline, CDR1 SGHAT and CDR2 FQNNGV. The CDR3 is CASSTDRGRHEQYF. CDR3 coding DNA: TGTGCCAGCAGTACCGACAGGGGGCGGCACGAGCAGTACTTC.

The chain combines TRBV10-3 with TRBJ1-2, with D unresolved. The CDR3 is 12 residues long. Germline lookup yields CDR1 ENHRY and CDR2 SYGVKD. V was cut by 2 bases and J by 7 bases, with 8 bases left in between. CDR3 bases: TGTGCCATCAGTGAGCTGGACTCTGGCTACACCTTC. Amino acids: CAISELDSGYTF.

The CDR3 coding sequence is TGTGCCAGCAGTTCATGGGACAGGGGTGAAGCTTTCTTT. Protein sequence: CASSSWDRGEAFF. The chain has TRBV27 and TRBJ1-1; 10 bases line up with TRBD1. Trimming cost V 4 bases and J 7 bases; bases outside gene matches: 3. CDR1 and CDR2 from the germline V gene are MNHEY and SMNVEV (reference sequence). CDR3 length: 13 amino acids.

This clone was seen a single time. The rearrangement links TRBV6-6 to TRBJ2-3; no reliable D call. The V end lost 8 bases, the J end lost 7 bases, and 16 bases lay between the germline ends. Germline assignment: CDR1 MNHNY and CDR2 SVGAGI (reference sequence). This CDR3 is 13 amino acids long. CDR3 DNA: TGTGCCAGCGCGCTAGATGAGAGGCATACGCAGTATTTT. Encoded protein: CASALDERHTQYF.

This clone has more than one count but fewer than ten. The chain recombines TRBV14 with TRBJ1-1; D remains ambiguous. Trimming removed 6 bases from V and 0 bases from J, with 8 bases in between. The CDR3 has 13 amino acids. Germline CDR1 is SGHDN and CDR2 is FVKESK. The CDR3 nucleotides are TGTGCCAGCAGTGGATCCATGAACACTGAAGCTTTCTTT. Protein product: CASSGSMNTEAFF.

The sample holds one count of this clone. This rearrangement joins TRBV7-2 to TRBJ1-1; possibly TRBD1 for D (5 bases). The CDR3 consists of 14 residues. V dropped 5 bases and J dropped 0 bases, with 10 bases sitting between them. Germline CDR1 reads SGHTA; CDR2 reads FQGNSA. CDR3 region: CASSLGDLNTEAFF. As DNA, the CDR3 is TGTGCCAGCAGCCTAGGGGATCTGAACACTGAAGCTTTCTTT.

This clone was seen only a few times. This chain connects TRBV9 to TRBJ2-5; TRBD1 matches 9 bases. The CDR3 sequence is 14 residues long. The trim removed 3 bases at V and 4 bases at J, leaving 4 bases unmatched. Germline CDR1 SGDLS, CDR2 YYNGEE. The DNA of the CDR3 is TGTGCCAGCAGCGGGGACAGGGTGGTAGAGACCCAGTACTTC. Protein sequence: CASSGDRVVETQYF.

The chain couples TRBV29-1 to TRBJ2-2, with 8 bases lining up with TRBD2. V was clipped by 6 bases and J by 6 bases; unmatched bases: 6. Germline CDR1 is SQVTM and CDR2 is ANQGSEA. The CDR3 has 13 residues. The CDR3 DNA sequence: TGCAGCGTGGATACCGGGAGGGCCGGGGAGCTGTTTTTT. This codes for CSVDTGRAGELFF.

The table lists this clone with a few counts. This rearrangement joins TRBV7-2 to TRBJ1-3; no clear D. Trimming took 1 base from V and 3 from J, leaving 13 bases between them. The CDR3 runs to 16 residues. Germline V lookup: CDR1 SGHTA, CDR2 FQGNSA. This chain's CDR3 is CASSLVEGNGGNTIYF. Written as DNA, the CDR3 is TGTGCCAGCAGCTTAGTGGAGGGAAATGGTGGAAACACCATATATTTT.

The chain recombines TRBV7-8 with TRBJ2-4; a weak D match, TRBD2 (5 bases). V lost 5 bases and J 6 bases, leaving 17 bases between the germline ends. In germline, CDR1 is SGHVS, CDR2 FQNEAQ. This CDR3 is 15 amino acids long. CDR3 sequence: CASSPLDSNGNIQYF. CDR3 coding DNA: TGTGCCAGCAGCCCCTTGGACTCAAACGGAAACATTCAGTACTTC.

The chain joins TRBV5-1 to TRBJ2-5, with D possibly called TRBD1 or TRBD2 (5 bases each). The CDR3 contains 15 residues. Per germline, CDR1 SGHRS and CDR2 YFSETQ. V was pared by 5 bases and J by 4 bases, with 18 bases between. CDR3 loop: CASRPTSRGSETQYF. The CDR3 region has the DNA TGCGCCAGCAGACCTACATCGAGGGGATCAGAGACCCAGTACTTC.

This clone showed up just a few times. The CDR3 DNA sequence: TGCAGCGTTGAGACGGACAGGGCGGGCACCGGGGAGCTGTTTTTT. Residues: CSVETDRAGTGELFF. The chain links TRBV29-1 to TRBJ2-2, with 8 bases that match TRBD1. Germline V CDR1 and CDR2: SQVTM, ANQGSEA. This CDR3 is built from 15 residues. The V and J ends lost 3 bases and 4 bases, in that order; junction bases with no gene match: 7.

Concerning this clone: The sample contains more than one DNA sequence encoding this CDR3. The V call is TRBV7-2, the J call TRBJ1-1; TRBD1 might be the D (6 bases). The germline V and J ends were trimmed by 5 bases and 3 bases, with 10 bases remaining between them. The CDR3 is 13 residues long. The germline gives CDR1 SGHTA, CDR2 FQGNSA. The CDR3 coding sequence is TGTGCCAGCAGCCTTCAGGGGTACACTGAAGCTTTCTTT. As protein: CASSLQGYTEAFF.

This clone was detected only once. The chain uses TRBV2 and TRBJ1-4; tentatively, D is TRBD1 (5 bases). The CDR3 has 15 residues. The V and J ends lost 4 bases and 8 bases respectively, with 17 bases between them. Per germline, CDR1 SNHLY and CDR2 FYNNEI. CDR3 region: CASSVGGGRREKLFF. The CDR3, as DNA: TGTGCCAGCAGTGTTGGGGGAGGGCGGCGCGAAAAACTGTTTTTT. The variable domain in full, completed from reference TRBV2 and TRBJ1-4, reads EPEVTQTPSHQVTQMGQEVILRCVPISNHLYFYWYRQILGQKVEFLVSFYNNEISEKSEIFDDQFSVERPDGSNFTLKIRSTKLEDSAMYFCASSVGGGRREKLFFGSGTQLSVL.

This clone came up a few times. The chain uses TRBV28 and TRBJ2-7, with 11 bases that match TRBD2. V lost 7 bases to trimming and J lost 3 bases; unmatched junction nucleotides: 14. Germline V lookup: CDR1 MDHEN, CDR2 SYDVKM. CDR3 length: 17 amino acids. Here the CDR3 reads CASNMVNSGRAIYEQYF. The CDR3 coding sequence is TGTGCCAGCAACATGGTTAATAGCGGGAGGGCCATCTACGAGCAGTACTTC.

This clone was observed a few times. V is TRBV29-1 and J is TRBJ2-3, with TRBD2 identical over 8 bases. V dropped 4 bases and J dropped 1; count of bases not matched to a gene: 10. CDR3 length: 16 amino acids. Germline V gives CDR1 SQVTM, CDR2 ANQGSEA. The CDR3 DNA reads TGCAGCGTTGGGGCGGCAGCGGGAGAGGGCACAGATACGCAGTATTTT. It encodes CSVGAAAGEGTDTQYF.

The gene calls are TRBV27 and TRBJ1-5, with TRBD1 as a possible D gene (6 bases). The germline CDR1 and CDR2 sequences are MNHEY and SMNVEV (reference sequence). V was shortened by 10 bases and J by 5 bases, with 12 bases between the two germline ends. This CDR3 has 12 residues. In DNA, the CDR3 is TGTGCCAACAGGGTTTCGGATCAGCCCCAGCATTTT. Its protein product is CANRVSDQPQHF.

The chain couples TRBV30 to TRBJ2-1, with 10 bases lining up with TRBD2. The CDR3 runs to 14 residues. Unmatched junction bases numbered 7, after V lost 7 bases and J lost 4 bases. CDR1 and CDR2 (germline): GTSNPN, SVGIG (reference sequence). CDR3: CAFFGTSVYNEQFF. The CDR3, as DNA: TGTGCCTTTTTCGGGACTAGCGTTTACAATGAGCAGTTCTTC.